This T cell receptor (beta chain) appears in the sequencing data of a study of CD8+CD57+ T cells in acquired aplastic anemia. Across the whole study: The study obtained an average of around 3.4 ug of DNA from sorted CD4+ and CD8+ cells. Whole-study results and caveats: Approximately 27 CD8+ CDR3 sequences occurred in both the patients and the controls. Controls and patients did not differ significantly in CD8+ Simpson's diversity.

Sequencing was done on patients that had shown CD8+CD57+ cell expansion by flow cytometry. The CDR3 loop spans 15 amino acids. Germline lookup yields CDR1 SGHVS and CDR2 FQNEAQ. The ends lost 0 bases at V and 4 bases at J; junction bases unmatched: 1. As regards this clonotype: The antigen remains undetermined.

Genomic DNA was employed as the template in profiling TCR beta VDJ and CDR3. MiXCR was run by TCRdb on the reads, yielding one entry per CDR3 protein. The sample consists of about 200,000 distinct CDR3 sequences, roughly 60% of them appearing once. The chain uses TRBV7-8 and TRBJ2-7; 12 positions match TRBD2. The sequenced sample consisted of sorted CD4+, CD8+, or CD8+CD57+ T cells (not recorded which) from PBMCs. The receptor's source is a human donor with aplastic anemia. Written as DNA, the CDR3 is TGTGCCAGCAGCTTAGCGACTAGCGGGAGATACGAGCAGTACTTC. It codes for CASSLATSGRYEQYF.